This TCR beta chain was retrieved from a study of response to subunit inactivated influenza vaccine. Study results and caveats: The authors offered the suggestion that each seasonal influenza vaccination recruits few new T cells.

CDR3 length: 14 residues. Germline values: CDR1 SGHNT, CDR2 YYREEE (reference sequence). With 2 bases removed from V and 3 bases from J, the gap between germline ends came to 11 bases. On this clonotype: Its specificity is not known.

Each CDR3 protein is one row after TCRdb ran MiXCR on the RT-PCR reads. The data show over 750,000 distinct CDR3 sequences, 21% seen once. The clonotype was recovered from a man aged 45 to 65 who received an inactivated influenza vaccine. The chain employs TRBV5-4 and TRBJ2-5; no reliable D call. The sample consisted of PBMCs from blood, taken about 5 days after vaccination. CDR3 sequence (DNA): TGTGCCAGCAGCTTCTGGGGAATAAAAGAGACCCAGTACTTC. Residues: CASSFWGIKETQYF. The whole variable domain, remainder taken from reference TRBV5-4 and TRBJ2-5, is ETGVTQSPTHLIKTRGQQVTLRCSSQSGHNTVSWYQQALGQGPQFIFQYYREEENGRGNFPPRFSGLQFPNYSSELNVNALELDDSALYLCASSFWGIKETQYFGPGTRLLVL.